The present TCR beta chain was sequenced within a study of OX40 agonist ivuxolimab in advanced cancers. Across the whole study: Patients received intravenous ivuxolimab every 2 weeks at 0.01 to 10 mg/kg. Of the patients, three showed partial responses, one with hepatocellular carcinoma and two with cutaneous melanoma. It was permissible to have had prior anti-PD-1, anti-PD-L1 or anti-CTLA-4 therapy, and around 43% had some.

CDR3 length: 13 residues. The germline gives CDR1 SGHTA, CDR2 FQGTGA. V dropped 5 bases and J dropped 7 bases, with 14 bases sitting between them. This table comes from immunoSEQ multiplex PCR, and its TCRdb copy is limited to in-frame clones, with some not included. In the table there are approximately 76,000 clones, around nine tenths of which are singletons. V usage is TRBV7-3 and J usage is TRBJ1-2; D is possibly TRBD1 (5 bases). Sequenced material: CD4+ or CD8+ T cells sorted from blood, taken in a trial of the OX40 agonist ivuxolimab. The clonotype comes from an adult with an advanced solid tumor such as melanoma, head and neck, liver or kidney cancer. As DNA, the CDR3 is TGTGCCAGCAGCGCCCGGGGGGAGGGTGGCTACACCTTC. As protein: CASSARGEGGYTF.